This TCR beta chain emerged from a study of CD8+ T cells in alopecia areata. Germline loops: CDR1 SQVTM, CDR2 ANQGSEA. This CDR3 is 15 amino acids long. The V and J ends lost 2 bases and 8 bases, in that order; junction bases with no gene match: 9. As to treatment: oral pan-JAK inhibitor, 5-10 mg twice daily. RNA was extracted and reverse transcribed into cDNA as the sequencing template. Sequenced by immunoSEQ multiplex PCR; TCRdb stores in-frame clones only, minus some. Among some 150,000 clones, roughly nine tenths were seen once, and the ten largest hold 13%. The sample in question was CD8+ T cells sorted from blood, obtained at week 4, from a patient treated with tofacitinib. This receptor was obtained from a human donor with alopecia areata. This rearrangement joins TRBV29-1 to TRBJ2-1, with 10 nucleotides matching TRBD2. The CDR3 loop is CSVELGGLAIDEQFF. In DNA form, the CDR3 reads TGCAGCGTTGAATTGGGGGGACTAGCGATTGATGAGCAGTTCTTC.